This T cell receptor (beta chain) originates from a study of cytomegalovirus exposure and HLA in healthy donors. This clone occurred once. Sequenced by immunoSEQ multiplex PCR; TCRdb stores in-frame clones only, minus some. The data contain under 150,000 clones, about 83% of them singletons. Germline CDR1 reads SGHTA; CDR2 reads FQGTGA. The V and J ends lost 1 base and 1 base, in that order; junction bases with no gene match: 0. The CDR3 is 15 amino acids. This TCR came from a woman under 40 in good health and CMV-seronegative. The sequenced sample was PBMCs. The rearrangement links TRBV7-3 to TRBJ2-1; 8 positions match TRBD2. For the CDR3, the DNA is TGTGCCAGCAGCTTAAGCGGGGGGTCCTACAATGAGCAGTTCTTC. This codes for CASSLSGGSYNEQFF.